Given below is one T cell receptor beta chain in context. Going by frequency alone, this clonotype is medium-sized (0.01 to 0.1%); a count is unavailable. Its antigen target is currently unknown. Its CDR3 holds 13 amino acids, cysteine through phenylalanine. The DNA sequence is not available. In the germline V gene (reference sequence), CDR1 corresponds to LNHNV and CDR2 to YYDKDF. Prior to TCRbeta sequencing, five KLR/GPR56-defined CD4+ populations were enriched by fluorescence-activated cell sorting. To test a linear memory differentiation pathway, TCRbeta repertoires were sequenced from five CD4+ T-cell subsets defined by expression of KLRB1, KLRG1, GPR56 and KLRF1. TCR-sequenced cells came from peripheral blood of healthy control individuals, reported as five donors in the TCRbeta analysis figure. The researchers collected heparinized peripheral blood and processed every sample within one hour of retrieval. To isolate peripheral blood mononuclear cells, blood was diluted 1:2 in PBS and put through Biocoll density gradient centrifugation at room temperature. Before flow sorting, CD4+ T cells were magnetically enriched from freshly isolated PBMCs using anti-CD4 MicroBeads. A BD FACSAria II was used to sort CD4+ T cells enriched from PBMCs of healthy donors according to marker expression. Surface staining used anti-KLRB1 clone 191B8, anti-KLRF1 clone 4A4.D10 and anti-KLRG1 clone REA261 antibodies from Miltenyi Biotec.

Sequenced using an Illumina HiSeq 2500. For construction of sequencing libraries, the recombined TCRbeta locus was amplified according to a previously published PCR protocol. The study's processing was this. Reads whose average quality score was below 30 were removed, and the reads that remained were processed with IMSEQ. Each clonotype was defined by Vbeta gene, Jbeta gene and CDR3 amino acid sequence. The Morisita-Horn index, computed on the top 100 expanded clones, was used to measure repertoire overlap between populations. Renyi diversity profiles calculated on the top 100 expanded clones were used to evaluate clonal diversity. The reads went through TCRdb reprocessing, and each CDR3 protein sequence gets one entry with no DNA. The authors' filters were not applied to this entry. The sample table gives approximately 3,000 distinct CDR3 sequences. The ten largest clones take up around 5.2% of the sample.

This sample is part of a study of GPR56 and killer-like receptors on CD4 memory cells (dated by TCRdb to about 2019). Regarding the study in general: According to the study's proposal, human CD4+ memory T-cell differentiation and cytokine production potential are marked by the progressive acquisition of KLRB1, KLRG1, GPR56 and then KLRF1. The study described its healthy blood donors as age-matched to the liver disease patients, who had a median age of about 70 years. On the study overall, not on this receptor specifically: Clones dominating late populations 4 and 5 were also found in early populations 1 and 2, and this finding was taken by the authors as evidence for linear differentiation. Clonal frequency started low in the marker-negative population and rose progressively along the proposed pathway, while TCRbeta diversity decreased accordingly. Rather than full repertoires, the diversity and similarity analyses used only the 100 most expanded clones in each population. TCR repertoire overlap was especially strong between late populations 4 and 5, and population 3 also partly overlapped.

Sequencing used memory CD4+ T cells from blood. The rearrangement joined TRBV15 to TRBJ2-1; with no DNA, the TCRdb D assignment of TRBD1 cannot be verified. The sequence was obtained from a human donor in good health. CDR3 reads: CATSRDRKTGKFF.